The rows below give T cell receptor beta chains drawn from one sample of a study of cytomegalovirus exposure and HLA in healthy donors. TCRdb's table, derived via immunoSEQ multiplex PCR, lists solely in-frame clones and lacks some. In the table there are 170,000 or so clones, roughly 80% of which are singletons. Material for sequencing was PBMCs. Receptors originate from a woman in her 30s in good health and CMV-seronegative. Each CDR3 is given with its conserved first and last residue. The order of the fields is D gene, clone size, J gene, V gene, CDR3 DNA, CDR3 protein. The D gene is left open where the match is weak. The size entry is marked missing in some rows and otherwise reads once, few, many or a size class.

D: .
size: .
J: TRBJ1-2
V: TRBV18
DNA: TGTGCCAGCTCACCGGAACATTCCTACTATAATGGCTACACCTTC
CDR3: CASSPEHSYYNGYTF

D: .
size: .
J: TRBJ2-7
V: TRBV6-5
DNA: TGTGCCAGCAGCTTGGAGGGGCCTTTCTACGAGCAGTACTTC
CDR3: CASSLEGPFYEQYF

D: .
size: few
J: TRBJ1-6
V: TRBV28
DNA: TGTGCCAGCGGAGGGAGGACCCTCCACTTT
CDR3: CASGGRTLHF

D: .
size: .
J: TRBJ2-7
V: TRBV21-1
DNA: TGTGCCAGCAGTCCCGGAGGCCTAGCGGGGGGATCGTCCTACGAGCAGTACTTC
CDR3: CASSPGGLAGGSSYEQYF

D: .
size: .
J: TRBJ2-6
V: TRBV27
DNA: TGTGCCAGCAGTCCCAGGTACTCTGGGGCCAACGGCCTGACTTTC
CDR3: CASSPRYSGANGLTF

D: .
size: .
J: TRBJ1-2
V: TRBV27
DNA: TGTGCCAGCAGTTTTAAAGGGGATGGCTACACCTTC
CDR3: CASSFKGDGYTF

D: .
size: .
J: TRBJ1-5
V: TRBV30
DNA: TGTGCCTGGAGTAACAGTCCGAGAGATCAGCCCCAGCATTTT
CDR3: CAWSNSPRDQPQHF

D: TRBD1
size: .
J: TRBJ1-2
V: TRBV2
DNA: TGTGCCAGCAGTGAAGGACAGGGAGGATATGGCTACACCTTC
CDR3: CASSEGQGGYGYTF

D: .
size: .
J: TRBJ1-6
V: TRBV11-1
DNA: TGTGCCAGCACCCATGGACAGCATAATTCACCCCTCCACTTT
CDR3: CASTHGQHNSPLHF

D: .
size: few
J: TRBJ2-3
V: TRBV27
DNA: TGTGCCAGCAGTCTAACGTGGGGCGGACCGAGGCGTCTGAGCACAGATACGCAGTATTTT
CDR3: CASSLTWGGPRRLSTDTQYF

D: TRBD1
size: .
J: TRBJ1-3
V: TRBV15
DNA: TGTGCCACCAGCAGAGATCGCGGACAGGGAATGAGCTCTGGAAACACCATATATTTT
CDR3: CATSRDRGQGMSSGNTIYF

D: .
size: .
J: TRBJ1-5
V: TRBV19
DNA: TGTGCCAGTAGTATTGGTCAGGGCAGGGTAGGTGATCAGCCCCAGCATTTT
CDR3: CASSIGQGRVGDQPQHF

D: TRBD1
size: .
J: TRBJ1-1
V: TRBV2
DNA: TGTGCCGGGGGGGGCAGGGGGCGAACTGAAGCTTTCTTT
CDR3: CAGGGRGRTEAFF

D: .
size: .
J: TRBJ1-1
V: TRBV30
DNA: TGTGCCTGGAGTTTAACTGAAGCTTTCTTT
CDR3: CAWSLTEAFF

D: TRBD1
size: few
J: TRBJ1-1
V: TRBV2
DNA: TGTGCCAGCAGCACTCAAAGACAGGGGGCTTTCTTT
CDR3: CASSTQRQGAFF

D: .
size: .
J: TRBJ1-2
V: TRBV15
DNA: TGTGCCACACAGATCAGGGCTGGAAATTATGGCTACACCTTC
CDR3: CATQIRAGNYGYTF

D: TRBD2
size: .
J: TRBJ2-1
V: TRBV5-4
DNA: TGTGCCAGCAGCTTATCACCGGGGGGGCACAATGAGCAGTTCTTC
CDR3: CASSLSPGGHNEQFF

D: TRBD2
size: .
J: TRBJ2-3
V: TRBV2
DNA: TGTGCCAGCAGGCCTTTGACTAGCGGAAGCACAGATACGCAGTATTTT
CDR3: CASRPLTSGSTDTQYF

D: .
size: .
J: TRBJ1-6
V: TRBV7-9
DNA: TGTGCCAGCAGCTTACTGAAGGGGAATTCACCCCTCCACTTT
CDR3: CASSLLKGNSPLHF

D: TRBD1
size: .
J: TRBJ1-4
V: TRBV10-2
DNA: TGCGCCAGCAGTGAGACCTACAGGGGGCTTCGGGAAAAACTGTTTTTT
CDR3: CASSETYRGLREKLFF

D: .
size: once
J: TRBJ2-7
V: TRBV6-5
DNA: TGTGCCAGCAGTTCGGCAGGACTCTACGAGCAGTACTTC
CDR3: CASSSAGLYEQYF

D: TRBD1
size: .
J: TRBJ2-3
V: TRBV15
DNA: TGTGCCACCAGCGCGAACAGGGGAGCAGATACGCAGTATTTT
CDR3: CATSANRGADTQYF

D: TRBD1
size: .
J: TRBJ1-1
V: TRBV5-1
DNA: TGCGCCAGCAGCGTCACAGGGGTTACTGAAGCTTTCTTT
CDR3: CASSVTGVTEAFF

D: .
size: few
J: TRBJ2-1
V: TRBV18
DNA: TGTGCCAGCTCACAGGACTGGGAGGCTTACAATGAGCAGTTCTTC
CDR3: CASSQDWEAYNEQFF

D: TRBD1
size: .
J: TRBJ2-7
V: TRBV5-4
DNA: TGTGCCAGCAGCTTGCTTCAGGGGGCTCCCCACGAGCAGTACTTC
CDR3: CASSLLQGAPHEQYF

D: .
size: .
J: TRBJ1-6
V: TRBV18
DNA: TGTGCCAGCTCACCAGTCGGGGGTGGGGCACCCCTCCACTTT
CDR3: CASSPVGGGAPLHF

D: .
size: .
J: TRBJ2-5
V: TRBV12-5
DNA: TGTGCTAGTGCAGGTCCCCAAGAGACCCAGTACTTC
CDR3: CASAGPQETQYF

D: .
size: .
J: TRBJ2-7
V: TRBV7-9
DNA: TGTGCCAGCAGCTTATCGGTAGAGCAGTACTTC
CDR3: CASSLSVEQYF

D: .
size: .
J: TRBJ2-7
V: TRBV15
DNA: TGTGCCACCAGCAGAGATCTGGACAGCTTATACGAGCAGTACTTC
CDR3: CATSRDLDSLYEQYF

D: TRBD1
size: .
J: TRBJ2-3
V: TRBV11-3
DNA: TGTGCCAGCAGTCTACAGGGGTTAGATACGCAGTATTTT
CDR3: CASSLQGLDTQYF

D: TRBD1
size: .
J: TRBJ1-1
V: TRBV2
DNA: TGTGCCAGCAGGGATCGCCTTTGGGACAGAGGAAAGGGTACCACTGAAGCTTTCTTT
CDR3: CASRDRLWDRGKGTTEAFF

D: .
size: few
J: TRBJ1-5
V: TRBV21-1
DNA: TGTGCCAGCAGCAAAGCTCGGACGGGAGGCAATCAGCCCCAGCATTTT
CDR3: CASSKARTGGNQPQHF

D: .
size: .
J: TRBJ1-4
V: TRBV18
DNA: TGTGCCAGCTCTCCCGGGGGAGGAGGTGAAAAACTGTTTTTT
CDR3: CASSPGGGGEKLFF

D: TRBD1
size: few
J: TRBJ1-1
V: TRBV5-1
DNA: TGCGCCAGCAGCCGAGGGGACAGCCTTAGGGTTGAAGCTTTCTTT
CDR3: CASSRGDSLRVEAFF

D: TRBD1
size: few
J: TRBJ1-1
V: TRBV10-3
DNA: TGTGCCAGCCACAGGGGCGACACTGAAGCTTTCTTT
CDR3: CASHRGDTEAFF

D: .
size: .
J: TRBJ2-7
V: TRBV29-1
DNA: TGCAGCGTCTCCGGCGCAGGCTCCTACGAGCAGTACTTC
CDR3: CSVSGAGSYEQYF

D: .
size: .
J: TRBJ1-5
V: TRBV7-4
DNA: TGTGCCAGCCACCTAATTATAAGCAATCAGCCCCAGCATTTT
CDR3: CASHLIISNQPQHF

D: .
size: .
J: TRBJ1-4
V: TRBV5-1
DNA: TGCGCCAGCAGCTTGGTCGGGGCAACTAATGAAAAACTGTTTTTT
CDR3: CASSLVGATNEKLFF

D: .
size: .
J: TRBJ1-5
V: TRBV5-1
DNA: TGCGCCAGCAGCTTCGACAGAAATCAGCCCCAGCATTTT
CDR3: CASSFDRNQPQHF

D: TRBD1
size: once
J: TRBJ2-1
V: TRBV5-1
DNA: TGCGCCAGCAGCAGTACCGGGACAGGGAAATTCTTC
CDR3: CASSSTGTGKFF

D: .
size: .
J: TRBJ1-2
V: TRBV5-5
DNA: TGTGCCAGCAGCTTGGCCGGGGGGAATGGCTACACCTTC
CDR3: CASSLAGGNGYTF

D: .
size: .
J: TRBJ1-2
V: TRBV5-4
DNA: TGTGCCAGCAGCAGGACGGGGGATAACTATGGCTACACCTTC
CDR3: CASSRTGDNYGYTF

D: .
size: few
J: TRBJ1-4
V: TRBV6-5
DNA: TGTGCCAGCAGGAGCCGGGAAAAACTGTTTTTT
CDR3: CASRSREKLFF

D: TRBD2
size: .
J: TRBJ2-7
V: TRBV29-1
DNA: TGCAGCGTTGGAAAAGTGGTAGGGACTAACTACGAGCAGTACTTC
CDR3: CSVGKVVGTNYEQYF

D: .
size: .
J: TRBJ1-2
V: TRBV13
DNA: TGTGCCAGCAGCGCCACAGGGAACTATGGCTACACCTTC
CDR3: CASSATGNYGYTF

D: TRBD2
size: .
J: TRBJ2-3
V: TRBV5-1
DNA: TGCGCCAGCAGCTTGTTTCCAGCGGGGGGATCGTATAGCACAGATACGCAGTATTTT
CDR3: CASSLFPAGGSYSTDTQYF

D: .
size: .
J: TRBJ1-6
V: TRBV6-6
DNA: TGTGCCAGCAGTCAACAGGTAGCTTCACCCCTCCACTTT
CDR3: CASSQQVASPLHF

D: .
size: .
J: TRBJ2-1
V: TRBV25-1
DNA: TGTGCCAGCAGCAGGGGCAGGGGTAGCTCCTACAATGAGCAGTTCTTC
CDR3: CASSRGRGSSYNEQFF

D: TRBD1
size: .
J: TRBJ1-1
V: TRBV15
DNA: TGTGCCACCACCCAAGGACAGGGGGCTACTGAAGCTTTCTTT
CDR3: CATTQGQGATEAFF

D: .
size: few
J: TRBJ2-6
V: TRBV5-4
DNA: TGTGCCAGCAGCTTGGGGGGCAACTCTGGGGCCAACGTCCTGACTTTC
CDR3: CASSLGGNSGANVLTF

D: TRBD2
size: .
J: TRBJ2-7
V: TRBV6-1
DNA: TGTGCCAGCAGTGAAGCGCTTCGACGGACTAGCGTCTACGAGCAGTACTTC
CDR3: CASSEALRRTSVYEQYF